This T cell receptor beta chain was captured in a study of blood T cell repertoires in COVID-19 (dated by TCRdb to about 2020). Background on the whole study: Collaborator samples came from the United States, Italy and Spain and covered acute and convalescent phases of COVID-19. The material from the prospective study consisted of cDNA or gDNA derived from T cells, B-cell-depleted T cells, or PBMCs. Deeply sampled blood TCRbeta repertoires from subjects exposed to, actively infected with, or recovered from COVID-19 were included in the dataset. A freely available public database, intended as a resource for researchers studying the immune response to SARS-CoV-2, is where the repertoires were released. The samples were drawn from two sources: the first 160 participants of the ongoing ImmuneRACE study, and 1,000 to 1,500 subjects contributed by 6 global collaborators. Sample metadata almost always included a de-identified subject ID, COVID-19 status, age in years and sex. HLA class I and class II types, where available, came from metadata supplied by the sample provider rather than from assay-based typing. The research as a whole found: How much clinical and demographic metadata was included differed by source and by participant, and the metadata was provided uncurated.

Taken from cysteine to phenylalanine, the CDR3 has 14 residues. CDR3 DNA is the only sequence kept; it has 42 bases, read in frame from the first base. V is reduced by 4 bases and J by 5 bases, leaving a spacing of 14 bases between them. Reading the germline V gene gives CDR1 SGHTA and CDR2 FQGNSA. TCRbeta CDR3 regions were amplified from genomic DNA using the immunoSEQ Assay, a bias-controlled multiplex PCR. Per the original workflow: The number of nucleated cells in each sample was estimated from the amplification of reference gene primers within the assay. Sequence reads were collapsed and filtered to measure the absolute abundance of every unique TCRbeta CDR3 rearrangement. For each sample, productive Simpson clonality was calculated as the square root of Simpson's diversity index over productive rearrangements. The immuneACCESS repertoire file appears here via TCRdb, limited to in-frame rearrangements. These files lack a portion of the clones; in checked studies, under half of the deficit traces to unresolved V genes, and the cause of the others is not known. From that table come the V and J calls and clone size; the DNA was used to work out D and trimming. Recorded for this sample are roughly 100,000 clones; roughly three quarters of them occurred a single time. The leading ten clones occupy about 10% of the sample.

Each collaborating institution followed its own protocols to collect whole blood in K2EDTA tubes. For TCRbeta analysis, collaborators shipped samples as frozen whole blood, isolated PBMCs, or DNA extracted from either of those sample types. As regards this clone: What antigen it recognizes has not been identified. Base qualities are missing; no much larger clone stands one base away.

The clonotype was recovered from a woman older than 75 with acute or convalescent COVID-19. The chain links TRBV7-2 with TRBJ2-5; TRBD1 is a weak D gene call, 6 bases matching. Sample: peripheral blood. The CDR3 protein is CASSSSGRGETQYF. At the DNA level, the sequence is TGTGCCAGCAGCTCCTCAGGCAGGGGCGAGACCCAGTACTTC.